The 24 T cell receptor beta chains reported below all come from one sample, sequenced in a study of CXCR3-negative and CXCR3-positive naive CD8 T cells. UMI-tagged TRB cDNA libraries were built via 5' RACE. TCRdb reanalyzed the 5' RACE reads, giving one entry per CDR3 protein sequence and no DNA. The listing records some 130,000 distinct CDR3 sequences. Material for sequencing was naive CXCR3- CD8+ T cells from blood. This sample's subset: CD45RO-CCR7+CD27+CD95- naive CD8+ T cells lacking CXCR3 (TNR3-). The receptors stem from a human donor in good health. Some clones in this sample may be carry-over from other donors' samples.

V is TRBV19 and J is TRBJ2-7. In germline, CDR1 is LNHDA, CDR2 SQIVND (reference sequence). The CDR3 has 13 amino acids. The CDR3 loop is CASGQGLHYEQYF.

The V and J genes are TRBV30 and TRBJ2-1; the D call from TCRdb, TRBD1, cannot be confirmed without DNA. The CDR3 is 13 residues long. Germline V gene lookup returns CDR1 GTSNPN and CDR2 SVGIG (reference sequence). The CDR3: CAWSTGVRGEQFF.

The chain couples TRBV4-2 to TRBJ2-5; lacking DNA, the TRBD2 call made by TCRdb goes unchecked. CDR1 and CDR2 from the germline V gene are LGHNA and YNFKEQ. This CDR3 contains 15 residues. Here the CDR3 reads CASSQGSGGQETQYF.

CDR3 protein: CASRPGGDRGETQYF. This chain uses TRBV6-6 with TRBJ2-5; TCRdb's D gene call, TRBD1, goes unchecked for lack of DNA. CDR1 is MNHNY, CDR2 SVGAGI, per germline (reference sequence). This CDR3 comprises 15 residues.

The chain recombines TRBV29-1 with TRBJ2-5. The germline gives CDR1 SQVTM, CDR2 ANQGSEA. CDR3 size: 14 residues. This CDR3 reads CSALTWVTQETQYF. Full variable domain (rest looked up from reference TRBV29-1 and TRBJ2-5): SAVISQKPSRDICQRGTSLTIQCQVDSQVTMMFWYRQQPGQSLTLIATANQGSEATYESGFVIDKFPISRPNLTFSTLTVSNMSPEDSSIYLCSALTWVTQETQYFGPGTRLLVL.

The gene calls are TRBV7-8 and TRBJ2-1; as DNA is missing, the TRBD1 call by TCRdb cannot be tested. The CDR3 totals 18 residues. Germline values: CDR1 SGHVS, CDR2 FQNEAQ. CDR3 sequence reads: CASSSVGRGFSSYNEQFF.

The chain couples TRBV2 to TRBJ2-3. Germline V gives CDR1 SNHLY, CDR2 FYNNEI. This CDR3 has 13 amino acids. The CDR3: CASSDVDTDTQYF.

The chain uses TRBV4-2 and TRBJ1-2; TCRdb calls TRBD1, which cannot be checked without DNA. The CDR3 has 18 amino acids. Germline-derived CDR1 and CDR2 are LGHNA and YNFKEQ. The CDR3 is CASSQDPGGATGGIGYTF.

The chain carries TRBV12-3 or TRBV12-4 and TRBJ2-7; the D call of TRBD2 rests on TCRdb alone, since no DNA is present to check it. This CDR3 contains 17 residues. CDR3 amino acids: CASSPGLAANDPYEQYF.

The chain employs TRBV29-1 and TRBJ1-2; with no DNA, the TCRdb D assignment of TRBD1 cannot be verified. The germline CDR1 and CDR2 sequences are SQVTM and ANQGSEA. The CDR3 runs to 14 residues. The chain's CDR3 is CSVGPGQTNYGYTF.

This sequence joins TRBV19 and TRBJ1-1; TCRdb returns TRBD1, unconfirmable since there is no DNA. CDR3 length equals 16 residues. Looked up from germline, CDR1 is LNHDA and CDR2 is SQIVND (reference sequence). CDR3 sequence reads: CASSIDDRGLNTEAFF.

The chain employs TRBV20-1 and TRBJ2-7; TCRdb reports TRBD1, a call that lacks DNA to check it against. The CDR3 is 13 amino acids. The germline V gene encodes CDR1 DFQATT and CDR2 SNEGSKA (reference sequence). The CDR3 protein is CSARGETGYEQYF.

The chain is built from TRBV4-3 and TRBJ2-1; there is no DNA to check the TCRdb D call of TRBD2. The CDR3 sequence is 17 residues long. CDR1 and CDR2 (germline): LGHNA, YSLEER. CDR3 protein: CASSRFRTSGGIGEQFF.

The CDR3 spells CASSLSGLAEIYEQYF. The rearrangement links TRBV27 to TRBJ2-7; TCRdb indicates TRBD2, and absent DNA this call remains unverified. Germline loops: CDR1 MNHEY, CDR2 SMNVEV (reference sequence). This CDR3 has 16 amino acids.

The genes are TRBV24-1 and TRBJ2-1; the D call from TCRdb, TRBD2, cannot be confirmed without DNA. Looked up from germline, CDR1 is KGHDR and CDR2 is SFDVKD. The CDR3 consists of 18 residues. The CDR3 spells CATSDFFGQGPNYNEQFF.

The gene calls are TRBV10-2 and TRBJ2-7. This CDR3 contains 13 residues. Germline loops: CDR1 WSHSY, CDR2 SAAADI. The CDR3 reads CASSLDQSYEQYF.

This rearrangement joins TRBV19 to TRBJ2-1; TCRdb's D call of TRBD2 is untestable without DNA. Germline CDR1 and CDR2: LNHDA and SQIVND (reference sequence). The CDR3 is made up of 16 amino acids. The CDR3 protein is CASSKTAGGPENEQFF. The variable domain in full, completed from reference TRBV19 and TRBJ2-1, reads DGGITQSPKYLFRKEGQNVTLSCEQNLNHDAMYWYRQDPGQGLRLIYYSQIVNDFQKGDIAEGYSVSREKKESFPLTVTSAQKNPTAFYLCASSKTAGGPENEQFFGPGTRLTVL.

The chain carries TRBV7-9 and TRBJ2-5. Germline V gene data show CDR1 as SEHNR and CDR2 as FQNEAQ (reference sequence). The CDR3 runs to 14 residues. Here the CDR3 reads CASSGRGDQETQYF.

The J gene is TRBJ2-1, the V gene TRBV20-1; TCRdb's D call of TRBD1 is untestable without DNA. The CDR3 loop spans 13 amino acids. The germline CDR1 and CDR2 sequences are DFQATT and SNEGSKA (reference sequence). This CDR3 is CSARAIGDNEQFF.

The V and J genes are TRBV15 and TRBJ2-7; TCRdb's D call of TRBD1 is untestable without DNA. This CDR3 comprises 16 residues. The germline gives CDR1 LNHNV, CDR2 YYDKDF (reference sequence). CDR3 sequence reads: CATSRDRTGVGYEQYF.

The chain couples TRBV7-9 to TRBJ2-1; absent DNA, TCRdb's TRBD2 call cannot be checked. Germline CDR1 SEHNR, CDR2 FQNEAQ (reference sequence). This CDR3 region has 14 residues. The CDR3 is CASSGTSANNEQFF.

The chain recombines TRBV2 with TRBJ2-3; with no DNA, the TCRdb D assignment of TRBD2 cannot be verified. CDR3 size: 17 residues. Germline CDR1 and CDR2: SNHLY and FYNNEI. The CDR3 sequence is CASSAPQLGSSTDTQYF.

The chain combines TRBV6-6 with TRBJ2-1; the TCRdb D gene call, TRBD1, has no DNA to confirm it. The germline CDR1 and CDR2 sequences are MNHNY and SVGAGI (reference sequence). The CDR3 runs to 16 residues. CDR3 in amino acids: CASSPLSGAYGNEQFF.

V usage is TRBV28 and J usage is TRBJ2-1. The CDR3 contains 13 residues. The germline gives CDR1 MDHEN, CDR2 SYDVKM. CDR3: CASSREFANEQFF.